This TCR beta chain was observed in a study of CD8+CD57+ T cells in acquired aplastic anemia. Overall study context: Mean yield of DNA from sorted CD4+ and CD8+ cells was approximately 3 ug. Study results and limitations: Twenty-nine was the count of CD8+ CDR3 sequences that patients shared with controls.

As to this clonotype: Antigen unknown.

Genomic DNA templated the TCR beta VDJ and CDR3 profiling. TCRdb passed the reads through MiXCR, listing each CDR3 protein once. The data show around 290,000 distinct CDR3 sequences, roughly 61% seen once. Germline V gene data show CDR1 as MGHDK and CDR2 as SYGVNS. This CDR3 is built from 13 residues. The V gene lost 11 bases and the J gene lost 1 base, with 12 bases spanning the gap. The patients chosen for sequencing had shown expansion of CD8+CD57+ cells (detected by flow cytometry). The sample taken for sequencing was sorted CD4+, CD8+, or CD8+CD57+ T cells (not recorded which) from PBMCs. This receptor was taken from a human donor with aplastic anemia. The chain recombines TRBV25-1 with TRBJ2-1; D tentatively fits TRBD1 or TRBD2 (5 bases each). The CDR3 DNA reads TGTGCCCCGACATGGGGGTCCTACAATGAGCAGTTCTTC. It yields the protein CAPTWGSYNEQFF.